This TCR beta chain was sequenced in a study of a mutant IDH1 vaccine in newly diagnosed glioma. On the study more broadly: There were 62.5% males and roughly 38% females among treated patients, whose mean age was about 44 years. The therapy given earlier, which was standard therapy, consisted of radiotherapy, temozolomide, or both, and most of the patients received both.

A remark on this clone: Its antigen is not known.

TCRdb keeps only in-frame clones here, not all; method: immunoSEQ multiplex PCR. There are 20,000 to 25,000 clones in the sample; 93% occur only once, and 1% to 1.5% lies in the top ten. The time point was: baseline, week 1 (first vaccination visit). Sample treatment: pre-vaccination baseline after standard-of-care therapy. Study results and caveats: Immune responses arising from the vaccine appeared in around 92% of patients.

V was pared by 9 bases and J by 0 bases, with 29 bases between. The CDR3 covers 19 residues. Germline lookup yields CDR1 ENHRY and CDR2 SYGVKD. The TCR originated in a man aged 35-49 years with glioma. The V and J genes are TRBV10-3 and TRBJ1-2; D might be TRBD1 (5 bases). This specimen was PBMCs, taken from a glioma patient treated with radiotherapy, temozolomide or both. The CDR3 DNA sequence: TGTGCCATAAGGGGCACCCAGCGGGCTGAAAGGAGGCCTAACTATGGCTACACCTTC. This gives the protein CAIRGTQRAERRPNYGYTF.